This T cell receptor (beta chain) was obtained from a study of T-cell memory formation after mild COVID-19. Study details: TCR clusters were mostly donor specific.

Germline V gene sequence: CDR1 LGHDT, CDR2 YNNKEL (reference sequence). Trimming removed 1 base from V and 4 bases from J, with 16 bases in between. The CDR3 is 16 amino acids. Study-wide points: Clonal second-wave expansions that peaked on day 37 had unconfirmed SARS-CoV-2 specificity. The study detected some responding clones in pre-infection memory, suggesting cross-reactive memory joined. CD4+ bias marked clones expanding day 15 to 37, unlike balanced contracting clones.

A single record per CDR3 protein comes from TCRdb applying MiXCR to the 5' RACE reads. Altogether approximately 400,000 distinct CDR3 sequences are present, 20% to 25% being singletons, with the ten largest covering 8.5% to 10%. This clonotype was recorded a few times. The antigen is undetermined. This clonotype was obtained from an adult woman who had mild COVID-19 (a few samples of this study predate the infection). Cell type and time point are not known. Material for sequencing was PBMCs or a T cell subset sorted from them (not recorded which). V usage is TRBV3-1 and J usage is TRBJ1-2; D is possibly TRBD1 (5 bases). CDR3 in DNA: TGTGCCAGCAGCCAAGGGAGAGGGGACCTAGGCTATGGCTACACCTTC. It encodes CASSQGRGDLGYGYTF. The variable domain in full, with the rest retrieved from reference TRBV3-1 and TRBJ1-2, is DTAVSQTPKYLVTQMGNDKSIKCEQNLGHDTMYWYKQDSKKFLKIMFSYNNKELIINETVPNRFSPKSPDKAHLNLHINSLELGDSAVYFCASSQGRGDLGYGYTFGSGTRLTVV.